The 18 T cell receptor beta chains listed next were all sequenced from one sample in a study of T cells in Graves' hyperthyroidism and ophthalmopathy. RNA transcripts provided the source from which TCR beta CDR3 regions were amplified. The HTBI primer set served for first-round RT-PCR of the TCR CDR3. TCRdb redid the calling of the multiplex PCR reads with MiXCR, one entry per CDR3 protein. The sample records about 590,000 distinct CDR3 sequences, 15% to 19% being singletons. The specimen was blood. Source of these receptors: a woman in her 30s with Graves' hyperthyroidism.

This clonotype was seen many times. The V gene is TRBV7-2, the J gene TRBJ2-7; 9 bases align to TRBD2. The CDR3 is made up of 14 amino acids. Germline V gene sequence: CDR1 SGHTA, CDR2 FQGNSA. Trimming cost V 0 bases and J 5 bases; bases outside gene matches: 2. The CDR3 reads CASSLASGSHEQYF. In nucleotides, the CDR3 is TGTGCCAGCAGCTTAGCTAGCGGGAGCCACGAGCAGTACTTC.

The gene calls are TRBV4-1 and TRBJ1-2, with D unresolved. Germline values: CDR1 MGHRA, CDR2 YSYEKL. The CDR3 extends over 15 amino acids. The V and J ends lost 2 bases and 4 bases respectively, with 14 bases between them. The CDR3: CASSQLARSGYGYTF. For the CDR3, the DNA is TGCGCCAGCAGCCAATTGGCCCGGAGCGGCTATGGCTACACCTTC.

A remark on this clonotype: Germline and junction disagree at one end, which may indicate a read error. V and J are TRBV5-1 and TRBJ2-1; unclear D gene. From germline, CDR1 is SGHRS and CDR2 YFSETQ. CDR3 length: 14 amino acids. The CDR3 coding sequence is TGTGCCAGCAGCTTCGTCATCAGAGACAATGAGCAGTTCTTC. Its translation is CASSFVIRDNEQFF.

This clonotype was counted between two and nine times. The V gene is TRBV20-1, the J gene TRBJ2-7; maybe TRBD1 (6 bases). Per germline, CDR1 DFQATT and CDR2 SNEGSKA (reference sequence). The V and J ends lost 3 bases and 0 bases respectively, with 12 bases between them. This CDR3 comprises 14 residues. DNA of the CDR3: TGCAGTGCTAGTAGACAGGCCTTCTCCTACGAGCAGTACTTC. Protein: CSASRQAFSYEQYF.

This clonotype showed up just a few times. The rearrangement joins TRBV9 to TRBJ1-5; unclear D gene. V was trimmed by 2 bases and J by 3 bases, leaving 12 bases between them. CDR3 length: 15 residues. In germline, CDR1 is SGDLS, CDR2 YYNGEE. This CDR3 is CASSVEDGYNQPQHF. In DNA, the CDR3 is TGTGCCAGCAGCGTCGAAGACGGCTACAATCAGCCCCAGCATTTT.

This clonotype was detected a few times. V and J are TRBV6-1 and TRBJ2-4; D unresolved. V was clipped by 3 bases and J by 0 bases, with 9 bases between them. CDR3 size: 15 residues. Germline V gene lookup returns CDR1 MNHNS and CDR2 SASEGT. The CDR3 DNA reads TGTGCCAGCAGTGAGATCAGTTTAGCCAAAAACATTCAGTACTTC. It codes for CASSEISLAKNIQYF.

This clonotype was recorded at least ten times. The chain carries TRBV9 and TRBJ2-1, with 7 positions matching TRBD2. J lost 5 bases, V lost 2 bases, and 4 bases had no gene match. The CDR3 is 14 residues long. CDR1 is SGDLS and CDR2 is YYNGEE in the germline V gene. The CDR3 spells CASSVGGRDNEQFF. The CDR3 DNA follows: TGTGCCAGCAGCGTGGGCGGGAGAGACAATGAGCAGTTCTTC.

Concerning this clonotype: One end of the junction is discordant with germline, which a read error may explain. V and J are TRBV20-1 and TRBJ2-1, with 8 positions matching TRBD2. This CDR3 is built from 15 residues. Germline values: CDR1 DFQATT, CDR2 SNEGSKA (reference sequence). The CDR3 loop reads CSAKGLAGPYNKQFF. The DNA for the CDR3 is TGCAGTGCTAAGGGGCTAGCGGGCCCCTACAATAAGCAGTTCTTC.

V and J are TRBV7-2 and TRBJ2-5, with 8 bases lining up with TRBD1. Germline CDR1 SGHTA, CDR2 FQGNSA. J lost 4 bases, V lost 5 bases, and 9 bases had no gene match. This CDR3 comprises 15 residues. The CDR3 loop reads CASSTRTGMGETQYF. The CDR3, as DNA: TGTGCCAGCAGCACCCGGACAGGGATGGGAGAGACCCAGTACTTC.

Only a few counts were recorded for this clonotype. This chain links TRBV2 with TRBJ1-1, with a weak D call TRBD1 (5 bases). The germline V and J ends were trimmed by 8 bases and 4 bases, with 14 bases remaining between them. CDR3 length: 13 amino acids. Germline lookup yields CDR1 SNHLY and CDR2 FYNNEI. CDR3 DNA: TGTGCCAGCTCCGGGACGACGGGCACTGAAGCTTTCTTT. Translated: CASSGTTGTEAFF.

This clonotype was picked up many times. The chain recombines TRBV2 with TRBJ2-3, with TRBD2 matching 11 bases. CDR3 length equals 15 residues. The trim removed 6 bases at V and 5 bases at J, leaving 7 bases unmatched. Germline assignment: CDR1 SNHLY and CDR2 FYNNEI. Here the CDR3 reads CASSATSGSEDTQYF. The CDR3 bases are TGTGCCAGCAGCGCTACTAGCGGGAGTGAAGATACGCAGTATTTT.

This chain links TRBV6-1 with TRBJ2-7; unclear D gene. Trimming cost V 8 bases and J 1 base, with 9 bases left between them. This CDR3 region has 12 residues. The germline gives CDR1 MNHNS, CDR2 SASEGT. In DNA, the CDR3 is TGTGCCAGCTTAAGACAATCCTACGAGCAGTACTTC. This encodes CASLRQSYEQYF.

This clonotype was detected ten times or more. Here the CDR3 DNA reads TGTGCCAGCAGTTACAGGGAAGGCTACACCTTC. It yields the protein CASSYREGYTF. The chain employs TRBV6-1 and TRBJ1-2; maybe TRBD1 (6 bases). V shed 5 bases and J shed 8 bases, with 9 bases lying between them. CDR3 length: 11 residues. Germline loops: CDR1 MNHNS, CDR2 SASEGT.

The table lists this clonotype with a few counts. The V and J genes are TRBV6-5 and TRBJ1-2; 9 bases are a match to TRBD1. Trimming removed 3 bases from V and 7 bases from J; junction bases left unmatched: 9. The germline gives CDR1 MNHEY, CDR2 SVGAGI. The CDR3 contains 15 residues. The CDR3 here is CASSYRWTGVAGYTF. The CDR3 nucleotides read TGTGCCAGCAGTTATCGCTGGACAGGGGTTGCTGGCTACACCTTC.

This chain joins TRBV14 and TRBJ2-1, with 7 bases identical to TRBD1. Germline assignment: CDR1 SGHDN and CDR2 FVKESK. J lost 9 bases, V lost 3 bases, and 11 bases had no gene match. The CDR3 is 15 amino acids. CDR3 sequence: CASSHRQTGNGEQFF. CDR3 nucleotide sequence: TGTGCCAGCAGCCACCGACAGACAGGGAACGGTGAGCAGTTCTTC.

In its sample, this clonotype was seen many times. The genes are TRBV29-1 and TRBJ2-7, with unresolved D. This CDR3 region has 12 residues. V lost 2 bases and J 2 bases, leaving 7 bases between the germline ends. Per germline, CDR1 SQVTM and CDR2 ANQGSEA. The CDR3 here is CSVESQPYEQYF. The DNA of the CDR3 is TGCAGCGTTGAAAGTCAGCCCTACGAGCAGTACTTC.

This clonotype occurred many times. CDR3 region: CASSPGPSSGVQPQHF. The CDR3 coding sequence is TGTGCCAGCAGTCCGGGGCCTTCATCGGGGGTTCAGCCCCAGCATTTT. The rearrangement joins TRBV12-3 or TRBV12-4 to TRBJ1-5, with D possibly being TRBD1 (5 bases). V gave up 5 bases and J gave up 6 bases, with 20 bases separating them. CDR3 length: 16 residues.

This clonotype has a count of ten or more. The chain carries TRBV28 and TRBJ2-1; D gene uncertain. Deletions cut 4 bases from V and 5 bases from J, with 18 bases between. The CDR3 consists of 16 residues. The germline V gene encodes CDR1 MDHEN and CDR2 SYDVKM. The CDR3 protein is CASSSYHSSLDNEQFF. Here the CDR3 DNA reads TGTGCCAGCAGTTCATACCATTCCAGCTTGGACAATGAGCAGTTCTTC. Using reference TRBV28 and TRBJ2-1 for the parts outside the CDR3, the full variable domain is DVKVTQSSRYLVKRTGEKVFLECVQDMDHENMFWYRQDPGLGLRLIYFSYDVKMKEKGDIPEGYSVSREKKERFSLILESASTNQTSMYLCASSSYHSSLDNEQFFGPGTRLTVL.